The 30 T cell receptor beta chains in this list originate from one sample, sequenced in a study of blood T cells in healthy people across ages (dated by TCRdb to the mid-2010s). The library was generated by 5' RACE. The sequencing machine was an Illumina HiSeq 2500. A second about 7 to 12 cycle PCR used a sample-barcoded 5' primer and a J-beta primer mix. TCRdb reworked the public reads: Q25 trimming with fastp, MiXCR clone assembly, productive beta chains retained. Entries are consolidated by CDR3 protein sequence, retaining the most common genes and DNA. Counted in this sample were fewer than 750,000 distinct CDR3 sequences; roughly half of them appeared once. The ten largest clones take up around an eighth of the sample. The sample consisted of blood. These receptors all stem from a woman of 80 years or more in good health.

V and J are TRBV28 and TRBJ2-3, with D perhaps matching TRBD1 (7 bases). V was clipped by 2 bases and J by 5 bases, with 11 bases between them. The length of the CDR3 is 14 residues. The germline V gene has CDR1 MDHEN and CDR2 SYDVKM. This chain's CDR3 is CASSLTQGGDTQYF. The CDR3 DNA is TGTGCCAGCAGTTTAACCCAGGGGGGAGATACGCAGTATTTT. The variable domain in full, completed from reference TRBV28 and TRBJ2-3, reads DVKVTQSSRYLVKRTGEKVFLECVQDMDHENMFWYRQDPGLGLRLIYFSYDVKMKEKGDIPEGYSVSREKKERFSLILESASTNQTSMYLCASSLTQGGDTQYFGPGTRLTVL.

The table lists this clonotype with many counts. The chain is built from TRBV20-1 and TRBJ2-1; D not resolved. Germline V gene sequence: CDR1 DFQATT, CDR2 SNEGSKA (reference sequence). This CDR3 is 11 amino acids long. V dropped 2 bases and J dropped 12 bases, with 11 bases sitting between them. The CDR3 coding sequence is TGCAGTGCTAGAAGAACAAGGGTGCAGTTCTTC. Encoded protein: CSARRTRVQFF.

The V and J genes are TRBV29-1 and TRBJ2-5; D possibly corresponds to TRBD2 (6 bases). Per germline, CDR1 SQVTM and CDR2 ANQGSEA. V gave up 3 bases and J gave up 2 bases, with 7 bases separating them. This CDR3 comprises 12 residues. This CDR3 is CSVEGGQETQYF. The CDR3 DNA sequence: TGCAGCGTTGAGGGGGGACAAGAGACCCAGTACTTC.

This clonotype was recorded at least ten times. The rearrangement uses TRBV3-1 and TRBJ2-7, with TRBD2 matching 7 bases. The CDR3 is 11 residues long. Germline assignment: CDR1 LGHDT and CDR2 YNNKEL (reference sequence). CDR3 coding DNA: TGTGCTCCGGGAGGTAGCAATGAGCAGTACTTC. The encoded protein is CAPGGSNEQYF.

This clonotype was seen at least ten times. This sequence joins TRBV28 and TRBJ2-1; weak D call: TRBD2 (6 bases). The CDR3 is 15 residues long. Trimming shortened V by 5 bases and J by 7 bases, and 18 bases separated the two germline ends. CDR1 and CDR2 from the germline V gene are MDHEN and SYDVKM. The CDR3 is CASSGPGALSNEQFF. CDR3 sequence (DNA): TGTGCCAGCAGTGGTCCGGGAGCCCTTTCAAATGAGCAGTTCTTC.

Points on this clonotype: A much larger clone is a single base away; this may be a read error. V usage is TRBV30 and J usage is TRBJ2-1, with D uncertain. The CDR3 is 12 residues long. Trimming took 0 bases from V and 12 from J, leaving 12 bases between them. Germline V CDR1 and CDR2: GTSNPN, SVGIG (reference sequence). As DNA, the CDR3 is TGTGCCTGGAGTGTAAATGGGATTGGGCAGTTCTTC. Its protein product is CAWSVNGIGQFF. The whole variable domain, filled in from reference TRBV30 and TRBJ2-1, reads SQTIHQWPATLVQPVGSPLSLECTVEGTSNPNLYWYRQAAGRGLQLLFYSVGIGQISSEVPQNLSASRPQDRQFILSSKKLLLSDSGFYLCAWSVNGIGQFFGPGTRLTVL.

This clonotype was observed many times. The chain links TRBV5-1 to TRBJ2-7; D is uncertain. CDR1 and CDR2 (germline): SGHRS, YFSETQ. V was pared by 0 bases and J by 3 bases, with 7 bases between. CDR3 length: 13 residues. CDR3 nucleotides: TGCGCCAGCAGCTTGGGGCTAGACTACGAGCAGTACTTC. Its translation: CASSLGLDYEQYF.

This clonotype was recorded at least ten times. The CDR3 here is CASSLERGVTETQYF. The CDR3 nucleotides are TGTGCCAGCAGCTTAGAGCGGGGGGTCACAGAGACCCAGTACTTC. The chain employs TRBV13 and TRBJ2-5; 9 bases fit TRBD2. Germline-derived CDR1 and CDR2 are PRHDT and FYEKMQ (reference sequence). The CDR3 contains 15 residues. V dropped 1 base and J dropped 4; count of bases not matched to a gene: 4.

The chain combines TRBV6-1 with TRBJ2-1; 9 bases match TRBD1. Losses at the gene ends were 6 bases for V and 7 bases for J; bases not matched to a gene: 16. The CDR3 is 17 residues long. CDR1 is MNHNS, CDR2 SASEGT, per germline. The CDR3 loop reads CASSHTPGTGQRNEQFF. The DNA of the CDR3 is TGTGCCAGCAGCCATACGCCCGGGACAGGGCAGAGGAATGAGCAGTTCTTC.

This clonotype was counted a single time. The genes are TRBV13 and TRBJ2-1; 7 nucleotides align to TRBD1. The CDR3 is 16 residues long. The germline V gene has CDR1 PRHDT and CDR2 FYEKMQ (reference sequence). Trimming removed 4 bases from V and 10 bases from J; junction bases left unmatched: 16. CDR3 residues: CASSSRGDRERGEQFF. The CDR3 DNA follows: TGTGCCAGCAGCTCACGGGGAGACAGGGAGAGAGGAGAGCAGTTCTTC.

This clonotype was observed at least ten times. The chain combines TRBV12-3 or TRBV12-4 with TRBJ2-4; D is possibly TRBD1 or TRBD2 (5 bases each). Trimming took off 5 bases at V and 3 bases at J, with 14 bases between the two ends. The CDR3 loop spans 15 amino acids. This CDR3 reads CASSMGVGVKNIQYF. Written as DNA, the CDR3 is TGTGCCAGCAGTATGGGGGTGGGAGTCAAAAACATTCAGTACTTC.

The chain links TRBV7-9 to TRBJ1-5; no firm D call. This CDR3 has 13 residues. CDR1 SEHNR and CDR2 FQNEAQ come from the germline V gene (reference sequence). This CDR3 reads CGPETPSNQPQHF. The CDR3 DNA reads TGTGGCCCGGAGACTCCTAGTAATCAGCCCCAGCATTTT. Filled out from reference TRBV7-9 and TRBJ1-5, the complete variable domain reads DTGVSQNPRHKITKRGQNVTFRCDPISEHNRLYWYRQTLGQGPEFLTYFQNEAQLEKSRLLSDRFSAERPKGSFSTLEIQRTEQGDSAMYLCGPETPSNQPQHFGDGTRLSIL.

This clonotype showed up just a few times. The gene calls are TRBV29-1 and TRBJ2-1, with 7 bases lining up with TRBD1. Germline values: CDR1 SQVTM, CDR2 ANQGSEA. Trimming cost V 6 bases and J 8 bases; bases outside gene matches: 16. CDR3 length: 15 amino acids. CDR3 residues: CSVVTGTSLRDEQFF. CDR3 sequence (DNA): TGCAGCGTGGTGACAGGGACCTCGCTGAGGGATGAGCAGTTCTTC.

The table lists this clonotype with many counts. The CDR3, as DNA: TGTGCCAGCAGTTACCGCCAAGGGACTAGCGGGAGGAACAATGAGCAGTTCTTC. It yields the protein CASSYRQGTSGRNNEQFF. This chain links TRBV28 with TRBJ2-1, with 15 bases aligning to TRBD2. Germline CDR1 MDHEN, CDR2 SYDVKM. Losses at the gene ends were 4 bases for V and 5 bases for J; bases not matched to a gene: 9. The length of the CDR3 is 18 residues.

The table lists this clonotype with many counts. The genes are TRBV29-1 and TRBJ2-1; D is undetermined. Germline loops: CDR1 SQVTM, CDR2 ANQGSEA. The CDR3 length is 12 residues. Trimming cost V 4 bases and J 4 bases, with 8 bases left between them. The CDR3, as DNA: TGCAGCGTTGTAAGAAGTTACAATGAGCAGTTCTTC. Translated, it gives CSVVRSYNEQFF.

This clonotype was seen more than once but under ten times. DNA for the CDR3: TGTGCCAGCAGCCAAAGGGACAGATACACTGAAGCTTTCTTT. Amino acid sequence: CASSQRDRYTEAFF. The chain links TRBV7-2 to TRBJ1-1; TRBD1 matches at 7 bases. Looked up from germline, CDR1 is SGHTA and CDR2 is FQGNSA. The ends lost 5 bases at V and 3 bases at J; junction bases unmatched: 6. The CDR3 has 14 residues.

This clonotype was counted only a few times. The gene calls are TRBV4-1 and TRBJ2-2; D ambiguous. The CDR3 loop spans 15 amino acids. CDR1 and CDR2 (germline): MGHRA, YSYEKL. Trimming pared 0 bases from V and 4 bases from J, leaving 9 bases between. The CDR3 here is CASSQEGRTTGELFF. CDR3 DNA: TGCGCCAGCAGCCAAGAAGGCAGGACCACCGGGGAGCTGTTTTTT.

Comment on this clonotype: Being one base from a much bigger clone, this may be a read error. The chain is built from TRBV6-6 and TRBJ2-1, with 8 bases that match TRBD2. CDR3 length equals 12 residues. The germline CDR1 and CDR2 sequences are MNHNY and SVGAGI (reference sequence). V lost 9 bases to trimming and J lost 9 bases; unmatched junction nucleotides: 7. This chain's CDR3 is CASVKRGSEQFF. CDR3 in DNA: TGTGCCAGTGTTAAGCGGGGGAGTGAGCAGTTCTTC.

V is TRBV4-3 and J is TRBJ2-3; the D is unclear. Trimming pared 2 bases from V and 3 bases from J, leaving 6 bases between. This CDR3 comprises 13 residues. In germline, CDR1 is LGHNA, CDR2 YSLEER. CDR3 sequence reads: CASSQLTTDTQYF. CDR3 in DNA: TGCGCCAGCAGCCAATTGACAACAGATACGCAGTATTTT.

The gene calls are TRBV5-1 and TRBJ2-1; TRBD2 matches at 7 bases. The ends lost 3 bases at V and 8 bases at J; junction bases unmatched: 11. This CDR3 contains 15 residues. The germline CDR1 and CDR2 sequences are SGHRS and YFSETQ. DNA for the CDR3: TGCGCCAGCAGCTACGGACGAGCGGGATCAGATGAGCAGTTCTTC. Protein sequence: CASSYGRAGSDEQFF.

In this sample, this clonotype turned up a few times. V usage is TRBV7-9 and J usage is TRBJ1-1, with D maybe TRBD1 (6 bases). Trimming cost V 1 base and J 3 bases, with 12 bases left between them. Germline CDR1 SEHNR, CDR2 FQNEAQ (reference sequence). The CDR3 length is 15 residues. CDR3: CASSLEGRGHTEAFF. The DNA for the CDR3 is TGTGCCAGCAGCTTAGAAGGCAGGGGTCACACTGAAGCTTTCTTT.

This clonotype was picked up one time. V is TRBV29-1 and J is TRBJ2-7; D perhaps matches TRBD1 (5 bases). The CDR3 totals 14 residues. The V end was cut by 0 bases, the J end by 3 bases, with 12 bases between. CDR1 is SQVTM, CDR2 ANQGSEA, per germline. The CDR3 reads CSVEEVGAGYEQYF. CDR3 in DNA: TGCAGCGTTGAAGAGGTAGGGGCTGGCTACGAGCAGTACTTC.

This clonotype came up a few times. The chain couples TRBV11-3 to TRBJ2-3, with TRBD1 matching over 8 bases. This CDR3 contains 12 residues. Trimming removed 5 bases from V and 9 bases from J; junction bases left unmatched: 4. Germline lookup yields CDR1 SGHNT and CDR2 YENEEA. CDR3: CASSVTGGTQYF. For the CDR3, the DNA is TGTGCCAGCAGCGTTACAGGGGGGACGCAGTATTTT.

There are many counts of this clonotype. CDR3 nucleotide sequence: TGTGCCAGCAGCCAAGCGACGACAGGGGATAATTCACCCCTCCACTTT. Translating gives CASSQATTGDNSPLHF. This chain connects TRBV4-2 to TRBJ1-6; 8 positions agree with TRBD1. The CDR3 runs 16 residues. J was trimmed by 5 bases and V by 1 base; bases with no gene match: 4. Germline lookup yields CDR1 LGHNA and CDR2 YNFKEQ.

The genes are TRBV5-1 and TRBJ2-3; 7 nucleotides line up with TRBD2. The trim removed 0 bases at V and 2 bases at J, leaving 9 bases unmatched. The CDR3 extends over 17 amino acids. Looked up from germline, CDR1 is SGHRS and CDR2 is YFSETQ. The CDR3: CASSLGLRGGDTDTQYF. The CDR3, as DNA: TGCGCCAGCAGCTTGGGCCTGCGGGGAGGGGACACAGATACGCAGTATTTT.

This clonotype was found once. The chain is built from TRBV20-1 and TRBJ2-3; 8 nucleotides align to TRBD2. CDR1 and CDR2 from the germline V gene are DFQATT and SNEGSKA (reference sequence). The CDR3 contains 14 residues. V was pared by 3 bases and J by 2 bases, with 4 bases of the junction left unmatched. The CDR3 DNA reads TGCAGTGCTAGGTTAGCGGGAATCACAGATACGCAGTATTTT. Residues: CSARLAGITDTQYF.

The gene calls are TRBV25-1 and TRBJ2-3; 14 positions match TRBD2. Germline CDR1 reads MGHDK; CDR2 reads SYGVNS. The CDR3 is 20 residues long. The V and J ends lost 4 bases and 0 bases, in that order; junction bases with no gene match: 12. CDR3 coding DNA: TGTGCCAGCAGTGGGGGACTAGCGGGAGAGTCACTAACTAGCACAGATACGCAGTATTTT. Translated, it gives CASSGGLAGESLTSTDTQYF.

The gene calls are TRBV20-1 and TRBJ2-1, with 8 bases fitting TRBD2. The CDR3 loop spans 16 amino acids. CDR1 DFQATT and CDR2 SNEGSKA come from the germline V gene (reference sequence). The ends lost 3 bases at V and 9 bases at J; junction bases unmatched: 16. The CDR3 DNA sequence: TGCAGTGCTAGCCTACCCGGGACTAGTTTTTACGGTGAGCAGTTCTTC. Translated: CSASLPGTSFYGEQFF.

This clonotype was seen only a few times. A read error may explain this, as a much larger clone is one base away. The genes are TRBV11-2 and TRBJ2-1, with TRBD1 as a possible D gene (5 bases). Germline V gene data show CDR1 as SGHAT and CDR2 as FQNNGV. Trimming took 3 bases from V and 8 from J, leaving 14 bases between them. CDR3 length: 14 residues. The CDR3 sequence: CASSFETGGDEQFF. The CDR3 nucleotides are TGTGCCAGCAGCTTCGAAACAGGTGGAGATGAGCAGTTCTTC.

This chain connects TRBV4-2 to TRBJ2-3; no definite D call. V shed 4 bases and J shed 0 bases, with 11 bases lying between them. This CDR3 is built from 15 residues. Germline lookup yields CDR1 LGHNA and CDR2 YNFKEQ. The CDR3 here is CASSLQEPSTDTQYF. CDR3 in DNA: TGTGCCAGCAGCCTTCAGGAGCCTAGCACAGATACGCAGTATTTT.